One sample yielded the 22 T cell receptor beta chains listed below, sequenced in a study of brain metastases from non-small cell lung cancer. The method was immunoSEQ multiplex PCR; TCRdb's version includes in-frame clones alone and lacks a portion of them. This table has approximately 4,300 clones, roughly 90% appearing once. Sequences were obtained from primary lung tumor tissue. The receptors come from a donor aged 40 or over with non-small cell lung cancer.

The chain combines TRBV27 with TRBJ2-3; 8 bases are a match to TRBD1. The germline gives CDR1 MNHEY, CDR2 SMNVEV (reference sequence). The CDR3 sequence is 13 residues long. J lost 3 bases, V lost 6 bases, and 2 bases had no gene match. The CDR3 loop is CASRQGVTDTQYF. The DNA for the CDR3 is TGTGCCAGCAGACAGGGGGTAACAGATACGCAGTATTTT.

The chain joins TRBV10-2 to TRBJ1-2; a possible D gene is TRBD1 (5 bases). V was shortened by 10 bases and J by 2 bases, with 20 bases between the two germline ends. The length of the CDR3 is 15 residues. CDR1 and CDR2 (germline): WSHSY, SAAADI. The CDR3 loop reads CATKGVFRKNYGYTF. The CDR3, as DNA: TGCGCCACTAAAGGGGTTTTTCGGAAGAACTATGGCTACACCTTC.

The gene calls are TRBV7-9 and TRBJ1-1; the D gene is possibly TRBD1 (5 bases). V was pared by 1 base and J by 0 bases, with 15 bases between. Germline-derived CDR1 and CDR2 are SEHNR and FQNEAQ (reference sequence). This CDR3 comprises 17 residues. CDR3 residues: CASSLVGAGIMNTEAFF. The CDR3, as DNA: TGTGCCAGCAGCTTAGTAGGGGCGGGCATCATGAACACTGAAGCTTTCTTT. Full variable domain (outside the CDR3, taken from reference TRBV7-9 and TRBJ1-1): DTGVSQNPRHKITKRGQNVTFRCDPISEHNRLYWYRQTLGQGPEFLTYFQNEAQLEKSRLLSDRFSAERPKGSFSTLEIQRTEQGDSAMYLCASSLVGAGIMNTEAFFGQGTRLTVV.

V is TRBV19 and J is TRBJ1-6; TRBD1 agrees at 8 bases. The CDR3 has 16 amino acids. Germline CDR1 reads LNHDA; CDR2 reads SQIVND (reference sequence). V was pared by 7 bases and J by 7 bases, with 12 bases of the junction left unmatched. CDR3 sequence: CASKPWQGAENSPLHF. The CDR3 DNA is TGTGCCAGTAAACCTTGGCAGGGGGCTGAGAATTCACCCCTCCACTTT.

As for this clone: A junction boundary mismatches the germline segment, possibly from a read error. The chain employs TRBV2 and TRBJ1-6; D call uncertain. This CDR3 contains 14 residues. The germline V gene has CDR1 SNHLY and CDR2 FYNNEI. DNA of the CDR3: TGTGCCATCAGTGTCCTACCAGGTCCGTTACCCCTCCACTTT. The encoded protein is CAISVLPGPLPLHF.

The rearrangement links TRBV7-2 to TRBJ1-4; D ambiguous. CDR3 length equals 15 residues. Trimming took 1 base from V and 0 from J, leaving 6 bases between them. CDR1 is SGHTA, CDR2 FQGNSA, per germline. DNA of the CDR3: TGTGCCAGCAGCTTAGGCGTTACAACTAATGAAAAACTGTTTTTT. Residues: CASSLGVTTNEKLFF.

This clone was detected only a few times. The V call is TRBV2, the J call TRBJ2-4; D gene uncertain. CDR3 length: 12 residues. V was pared by 3 bases and J by 4 bases, with 4 bases between. CDR1 and CDR2 from the germline V gene are SNHLY and FYNNEI. In DNA form, the CDR3 reads TGTGCCAGCAGTGATGGGAAAAACATTCAGTACTTC. Amino acid sequence: CASSDGKNIQYF.

This chain joins TRBV3-1 (or the pseudogene TRBV3-2) and TRBJ2-5; D perhaps matches TRBD2 (5 bases). The CDR3 spans 14 residues. The V end was cut by 4 bases, the J end by 5 bases, with 14 bases between. CDR1 is LGHDT, CDR2 YNNKEL, per germline (reference sequence). The CDR3 bases are TGTGCCAGCAGCCCTCCCAGCGGTTTGGAGACCCAGTACTTC. Translating gives CASSPPSGLETQYF.

V usage is TRBV7-3 and J usage is TRBJ2-5; D is undetermined. Germline assignment: CDR1 SGHTA and CDR2 FQGTGA. The CDR3 has 13 amino acids. V gave up 2 bases and J gave up 0 bases, with 4 bases separating them. CDR3 DNA: TGTGCCAGCAGCTTACAGTACCAAGAGACCCAGTACTTC. Protein product: CASSLQYQETQYF.

CDR3: CASSSTFLNTEAFF. The DNA for the CDR3 is TGTGCCAGCAGCTCTACTTTTTTGAACACTGAAGCTTTCTTT. The V call is TRBV7-2, the J call TRBJ1-1, with D unclear. V shed 4 bases and J shed 0 bases, with 9 bases lying between them. The CDR3 covers 14 residues. CDR1 SGHTA and CDR2 FQGNSA come from the germline V gene.

The chain joins TRBV15 to TRBJ2-7; 10 nucleotides match TRBD2. CDR1 LNHNV and CDR2 YYDKDF come from the germline V gene (reference sequence). V was clipped by 5 bases and J by 0 bases; unmatched bases: 7. The CDR3 length is 16 residues. CDR3 DNA sequence: TGTGCCACCAGCGGGGGACTAGCGCTGAGCTCCTACGAGCAGTACTTC. It specifies CATSGGLALSSYEQYF. Drawing the rest from reference TRBV15 and TRBJ2-7, the complete variable domain is DAMVIQNPRYQVTQFGKPVTLSCSQTLNHNVMYWYQQKSSQAPKLLFHYYDKDFNNEADTPDNFQSRRPNTSFCFLDIRSPGLGDTAMYLCATSGGLALSSYEQYFGPGTRLTVT.

The rearrangement links TRBV6-5 to TRBJ2-7; 7 positions match TRBD1. CDR1 MNHEY and CDR2 SVGAGI come from the germline V gene. The trim removed 6 bases at V and 7 bases at J, leaving 12 bases unmatched. The CDR3 spans 14 residues. The CDR3 DNA sequence: TGTGCCAGCAGCTCCTGGGACAGACCGGGGGAGCAGTACTTC. Translated: CASSSWDRPGEQYF.

V and J are TRBV12-5 and TRBJ2-6, with 8 bases lining up with TRBD1. V shed 6 bases, J shed 2 bases, and the junction held 3 bases outside the gene matches. From germline, CDR1 is LGHNT and CDR2 FRNRAP. The CDR3 is 15 residues long. The CDR3 reads CASGPGGAGANVLTF. DNA of the CDR3: TGTGCTAGTGGCCCAGGGGGCGCTGGGGCCAACGTCCTGACTTTC. Full variable domain (remainder filled in from reference TRBV12-5 and TRBJ2-6): DARVTQTPRHKVTEMGQEVTMRCQPILGHNTVFWYRQTMMQGLELLAYFRNRAPLDDSGMPKDRFSAEMPDATLATLKIQPSEPRDSAVYFCASGPGGAGANVLTFGAGSRLTVL.

Points on this clone: Germline and junction disagree at one end, which may indicate a read error. The chain carries TRBV7-9 and TRBJ2-5; TRBD1 matches at 10 bases. The CDR3 sequence is 15 residues long. The V gene's germline CDR1 is SEHNR and CDR2 FQNEAQ (reference sequence). The CDR3 sequence: CASSLQTGGQKTQYF. For the CDR3, the DNA is TGTGCCAGCAGCCTCCAGACAGGGGGCCAAAAGACCCAGTACTTC.

The chain employs TRBV7-6 and TRBJ1-1; the match to TRBD1 covers 7 bases. Germline trimming cut 3 bases from V and 5 bases from J; bases unmatched to any gene: 6. From germline, CDR1 is SGHVS and CDR2 FNYEAQ. There are 14 residues in the CDR3. CDR3 in DNA: TGTGCCAGCAGCTTTAACAGGGACAGTACTGAAGCTTTCTTT. Its translation: CASSFNRDSTEAFF.

The J gene is TRBJ2-4, the V gene TRBV5-1, with 10 positions matching TRBD2. From germline, CDR1 is SGHRS and CDR2 YFSETQ. V shed 0 bases, J shed 5 bases, and the junction held 11 bases outside the gene matches. The CDR3 sequence is 18 residues long. This CDR3 is CASSLAVIGLAGENIQYF. DNA of the CDR3: TGCGCCAGCAGCTTGGCCGTAATAGGGCTAGCGGGAGAAAACATTCAGTACTTC. Looking up the rest from reference TRBV5-1 and TRBJ2-4 gives the full variable domain: KAGVTQTPRYLIKTRGQQVTLSCSPISGHRSVSWYQQTPGQGLQFLFEYFSETQRNKGNFPGRFSGRQFSNSRSEMNVSTLELGDSALYLCASSLAVIGLAGENIQYFGAGTRLSVL.

The gene calls are TRBV10-3 and TRBJ2-2; a possible D gene is TRBD1 (6 bases). V was shortened by 6 bases and J by 2 bases, with 13 bases between the two germline ends. Germline CDR1 is ENHRY and CDR2 is SYGVKD. The CDR3 has 15 residues. CDR3 amino acids: CAIRGTPANTGELFF. CDR3 nucleotide sequence: TGTGCCATCAGAGGGACACCGGCCAACACCGGGGAGCTGTTTTTT.

The rearrangement joins TRBV5-1 to TRBJ1-2, with 8 positions matching TRBD1. Germline V gene sequence: CDR1 SGHRS, CDR2 YFSETQ. The CDR3 is made up of 13 amino acids. V shed 5 bases, J shed 7 bases, and the junction held 7 bases outside the gene matches. CDR3: CASRRDRSGGYTF. The DNA for the CDR3 is TGCGCCAGCAGAAGGGACAGGTCTGGTGGCTACACCTTC.

The CDR3 region is CASSPEFADTRRQETQYF. The CDR3 DNA sequence: TGTGCCAGCAGCCCCGAATTTGCCGACACAAGGAGACAAGAGACCCAGTACTTC. V gene TRBV5-6 combines with J gene TRBJ2-5; D is undetermined. Per germline, CDR1 SGHDT and CDR2 YYEEEE. This CDR3 region has 18 residues. V was pared by 4 bases and J by 2 bases, with 24 bases between.

The gene calls are TRBV25-1 and TRBJ1-1; the D is unclear. The CDR3 covers 15 residues. With 4 bases removed from V and 10 bases from J, the gap between germline ends came to 22 bases. Per germline, CDR1 MGHDK and CDR2 SYGVNS. The chain's CDR3 is CASSGAAEGPRGAFF. The CDR3 coding sequence is TGTGCCAGCAGTGGGGCCGCCGAAGGACCGAGAGGAGCTTTCTTT.

This sequence joins TRBV6-5 and TRBJ2-3; perhaps TRBD2 as D (7 bases). The CDR3 is 13 residues long. Trimming left V 9 bases short and J 3 bases short, with 13 bases between. Per germline, CDR1 MNHEY and CDR2 SVGAGI. CDR3 in amino acids: CASLRGATDTQYF. CDR3 nucleotides: TGTGCCAGTCTTCGGGGGGCTACAGATACGCAGTATTTT.

This chain connects TRBV6-5 to TRBJ2-7, with TRBD1 matching 12 bases. Germline loops: CDR1 MNHEY, CDR2 SVGAGI. This CDR3 comprises 13 residues. V lost 9 bases, J lost 9 bases, and 9 bases stayed unmatched. CDR3 in amino acids: CASSGTGGGGQYF. In DNA form, the CDR3 reads TGTGCCAGTTCCGGGACAGGGGGCGGAGGGCAGTACTTC.